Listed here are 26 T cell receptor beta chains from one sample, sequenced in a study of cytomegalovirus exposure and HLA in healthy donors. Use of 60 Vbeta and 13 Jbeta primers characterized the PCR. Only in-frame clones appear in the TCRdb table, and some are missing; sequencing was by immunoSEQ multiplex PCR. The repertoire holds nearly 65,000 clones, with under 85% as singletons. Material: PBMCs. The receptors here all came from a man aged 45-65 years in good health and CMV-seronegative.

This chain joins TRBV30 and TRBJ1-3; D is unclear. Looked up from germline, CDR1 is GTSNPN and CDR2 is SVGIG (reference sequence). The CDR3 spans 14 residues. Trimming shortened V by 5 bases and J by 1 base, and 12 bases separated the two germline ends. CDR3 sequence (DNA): TGTGCCTGGGCCGGACTACTTTCTGGAAACACCATATATTTT. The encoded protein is CAWAGLLSGNTIYF.

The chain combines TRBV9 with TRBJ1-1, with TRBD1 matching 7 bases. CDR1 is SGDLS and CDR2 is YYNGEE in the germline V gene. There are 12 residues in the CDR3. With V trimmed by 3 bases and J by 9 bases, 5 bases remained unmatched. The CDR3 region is CASSGTGAQAFF. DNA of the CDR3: TGTGCCAGCAGCGGTACAGGGGCTCAAGCTTTCTTT.

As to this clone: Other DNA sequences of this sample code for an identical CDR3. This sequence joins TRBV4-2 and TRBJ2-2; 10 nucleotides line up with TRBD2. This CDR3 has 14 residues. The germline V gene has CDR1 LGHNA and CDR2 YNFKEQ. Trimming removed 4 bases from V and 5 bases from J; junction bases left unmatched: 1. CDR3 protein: CASSPSGGTGELFF. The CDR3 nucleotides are TGTGCCAGCAGCCCTAGCGGGGGAACCGGGGAGCTGTTTTTT.

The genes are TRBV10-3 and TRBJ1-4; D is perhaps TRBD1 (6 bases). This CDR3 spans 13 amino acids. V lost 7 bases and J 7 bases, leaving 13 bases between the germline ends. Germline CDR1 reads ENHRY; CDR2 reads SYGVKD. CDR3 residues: CAITRGEGEKLFF. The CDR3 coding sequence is TGTGCCATCACCAGGGGAGAGGGTGAAAAACTGTTTTTT.

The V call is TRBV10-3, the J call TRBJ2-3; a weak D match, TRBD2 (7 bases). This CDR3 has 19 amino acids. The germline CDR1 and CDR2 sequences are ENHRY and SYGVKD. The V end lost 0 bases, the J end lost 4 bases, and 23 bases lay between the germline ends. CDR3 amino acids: CAISESILGGRGSPDTQYF. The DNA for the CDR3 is TGTGCCATCAGTGAGTCTATTCTGGGGGGGCGTGGTAGTCCAGATACGCAGTATTTT.

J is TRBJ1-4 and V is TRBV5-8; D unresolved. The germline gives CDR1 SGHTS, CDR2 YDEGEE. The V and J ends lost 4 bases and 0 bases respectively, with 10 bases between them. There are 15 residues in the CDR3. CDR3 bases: TGTGCCAGCAGCATGGAGCCTGCAACTAATGAAAAACTGTTTTTT. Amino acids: CASSMEPATNEKLFF.

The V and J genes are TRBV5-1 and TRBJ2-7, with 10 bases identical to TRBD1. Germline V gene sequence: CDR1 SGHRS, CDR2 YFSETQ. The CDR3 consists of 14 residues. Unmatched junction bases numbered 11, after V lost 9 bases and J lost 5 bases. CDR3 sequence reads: CATRLGTGVHEQYF. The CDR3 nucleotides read TGCGCCACCCGGCTAGGGACAGGGGTGCACGAGCAGTACTTC.

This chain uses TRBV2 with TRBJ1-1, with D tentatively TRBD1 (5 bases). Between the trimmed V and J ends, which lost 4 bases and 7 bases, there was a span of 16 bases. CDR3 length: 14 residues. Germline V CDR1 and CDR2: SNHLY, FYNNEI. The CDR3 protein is CASSAPRGGVEAFF. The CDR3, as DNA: TGTGCCAGCAGTGCCCCACGGGGCGGGGTTGAAGCTTTCTTT.

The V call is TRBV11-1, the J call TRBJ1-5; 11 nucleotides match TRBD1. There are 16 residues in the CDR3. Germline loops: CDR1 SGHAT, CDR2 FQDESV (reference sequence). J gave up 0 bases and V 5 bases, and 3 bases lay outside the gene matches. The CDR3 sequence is CASSQDRGHSNQPQHF. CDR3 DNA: TGTGCCAGCAGCCAGGACAGGGGGCATAGCAATCAGCCCCAGCATTTT.

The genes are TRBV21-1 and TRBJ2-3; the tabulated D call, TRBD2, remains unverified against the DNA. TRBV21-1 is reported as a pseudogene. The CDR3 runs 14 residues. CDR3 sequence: CASSAAGQIDTQYF. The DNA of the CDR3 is TGTGCCAGCAGCGCCGCGGGGCAGATAGATACGCAGTATTTT.

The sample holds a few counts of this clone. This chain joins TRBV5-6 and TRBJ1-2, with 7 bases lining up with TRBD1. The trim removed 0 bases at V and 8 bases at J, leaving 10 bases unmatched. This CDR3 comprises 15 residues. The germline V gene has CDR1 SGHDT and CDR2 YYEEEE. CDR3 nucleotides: TGTGCCAGCAGCTTGGTCGCAGGGGGAACTGGCGGCTACACCTTC. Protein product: CASSLVAGGTGGYTF.

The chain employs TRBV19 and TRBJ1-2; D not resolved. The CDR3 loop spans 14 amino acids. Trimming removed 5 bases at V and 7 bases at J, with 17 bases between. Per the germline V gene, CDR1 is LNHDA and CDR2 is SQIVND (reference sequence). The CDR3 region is CASSEDRRRGGYTF. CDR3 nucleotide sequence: TGTGCCAGTAGTGAAGACCGCCGTCGGGGTGGCTACACCTTC. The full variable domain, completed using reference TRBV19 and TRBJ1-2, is DGGITQSPKYLFRKEGQNVTLSCEQNLNHDAMYWYRQDPGQGLRLIYYSQIVNDFQKGDIAEGYSVSREKKESFPLTVTSAQKNPTAFYLCASSEDRRRGGYTFGSGTRLTVV.

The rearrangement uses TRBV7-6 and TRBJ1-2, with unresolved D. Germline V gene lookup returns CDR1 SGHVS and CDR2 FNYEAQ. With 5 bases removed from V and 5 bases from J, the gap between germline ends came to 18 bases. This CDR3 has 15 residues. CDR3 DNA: TGTGCCAGCAGCCCTTGGGAGGGTGAGAGTTATGGCTACACCTTC. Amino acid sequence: CASSPWEGESYGYTF.

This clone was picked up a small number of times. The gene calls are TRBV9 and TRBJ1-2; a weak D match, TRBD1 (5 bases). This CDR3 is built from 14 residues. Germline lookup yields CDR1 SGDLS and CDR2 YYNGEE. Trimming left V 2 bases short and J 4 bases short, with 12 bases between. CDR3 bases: TGTGCCAGCAGCGTTGGCAGGGTCTTCTATGGCTACACCTTC. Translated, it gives CASSVGRVFYGYTF. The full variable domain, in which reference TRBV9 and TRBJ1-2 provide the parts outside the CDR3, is DSGVTQTPKHLITATGQRVTLRCSPRSGDLSVYWYQQSLDQGLQFLIQYYNGEERAKGNILERFSAQQFPDLHSELNLSSLELGDSALYFCASSVGRVFYGYTFGSGTRLTVV.

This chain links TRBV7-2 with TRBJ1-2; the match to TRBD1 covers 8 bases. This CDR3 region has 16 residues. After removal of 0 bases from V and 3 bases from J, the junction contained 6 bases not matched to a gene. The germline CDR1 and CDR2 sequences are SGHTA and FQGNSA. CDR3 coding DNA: TGTGCCAGCAGCTTAGCCTGGACAGGGAAGGACTATGGCTACACCTTC. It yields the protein CASSLAWTGKDYGYTF.

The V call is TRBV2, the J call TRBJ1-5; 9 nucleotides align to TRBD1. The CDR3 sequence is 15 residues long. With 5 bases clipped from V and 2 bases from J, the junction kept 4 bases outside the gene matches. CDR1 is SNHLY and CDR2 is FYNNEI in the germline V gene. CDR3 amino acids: CASSRDRARNQPQHF. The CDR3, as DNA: TGTGCCAGCAGTCGGGACAGGGCCCGCAATCAGCCCCAGCATTTT.

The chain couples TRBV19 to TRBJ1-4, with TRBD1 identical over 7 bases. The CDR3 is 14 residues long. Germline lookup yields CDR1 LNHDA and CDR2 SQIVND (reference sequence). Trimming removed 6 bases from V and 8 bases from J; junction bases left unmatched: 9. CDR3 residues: CASSRQGGVEKLFF. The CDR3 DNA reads TGTGCCAGTAGCAGACAGGGAGGCGTGGAAAAACTGTTTTTT. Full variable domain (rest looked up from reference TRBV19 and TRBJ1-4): DGGITQSPKYLFRKEGQNVTLSCEQNLNHDAMYWYRQDPGQGLRLIYYSQIVNDFQKGDIAEGYSVSREKKESFPLTVTSAQKNPTAFYLCASSRQGGVEKLFFGSGTQLSVL.

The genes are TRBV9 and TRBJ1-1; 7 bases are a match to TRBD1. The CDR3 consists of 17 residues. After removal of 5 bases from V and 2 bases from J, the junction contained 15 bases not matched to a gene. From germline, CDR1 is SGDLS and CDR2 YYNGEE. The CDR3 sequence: CASRAAPGGSRNTEAFF. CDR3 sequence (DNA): TGTGCCAGCAGGGCCGCCCCAGGGGGGTCAAGAAACACTGAAGCTTTCTTT.

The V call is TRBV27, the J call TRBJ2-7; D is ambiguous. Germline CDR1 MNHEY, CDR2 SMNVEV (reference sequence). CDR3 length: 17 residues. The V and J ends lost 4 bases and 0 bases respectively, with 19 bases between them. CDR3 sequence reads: CASSSTQTVGASYEQYF. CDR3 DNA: TGTGCCAGCAGTTCCACCCAGACTGTCGGTGCCTCCTACGAGCAGTACTTC.

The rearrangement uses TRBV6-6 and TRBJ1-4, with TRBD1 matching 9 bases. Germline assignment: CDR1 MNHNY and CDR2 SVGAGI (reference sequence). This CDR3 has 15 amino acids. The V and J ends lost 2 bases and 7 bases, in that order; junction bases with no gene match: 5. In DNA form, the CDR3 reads TGTGCCAGCAGTTACCCTCCGACAGGGGGTGAAAAACTGTTTTTT. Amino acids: CASSYPPTGGEKLFF.

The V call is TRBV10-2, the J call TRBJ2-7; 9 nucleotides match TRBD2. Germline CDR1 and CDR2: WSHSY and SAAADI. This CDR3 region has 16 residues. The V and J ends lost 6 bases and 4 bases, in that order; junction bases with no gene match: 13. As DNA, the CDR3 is TGCGCCAGCAGGGGCGGACTAGCGAGGATTCAGTACGAGCAGTACTTC. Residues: CASRGGLARIQYEQYF.

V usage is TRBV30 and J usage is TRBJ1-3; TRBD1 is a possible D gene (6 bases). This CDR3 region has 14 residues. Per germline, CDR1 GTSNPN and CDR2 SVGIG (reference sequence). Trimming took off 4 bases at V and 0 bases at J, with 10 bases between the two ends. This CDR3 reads CAWNTGSSGNTIYF. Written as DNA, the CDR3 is TGTGCCTGGAATACAGGGAGCTCTGGAAACACCATATATTTT.

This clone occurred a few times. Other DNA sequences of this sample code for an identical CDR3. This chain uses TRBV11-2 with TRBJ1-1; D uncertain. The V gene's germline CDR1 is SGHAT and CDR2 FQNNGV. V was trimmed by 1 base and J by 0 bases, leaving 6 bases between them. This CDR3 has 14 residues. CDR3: CASSLGAVNTEAFF. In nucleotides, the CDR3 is TGTGCCAGCAGCTTAGGGGCAGTGAACACTGAAGCTTTCTTT.

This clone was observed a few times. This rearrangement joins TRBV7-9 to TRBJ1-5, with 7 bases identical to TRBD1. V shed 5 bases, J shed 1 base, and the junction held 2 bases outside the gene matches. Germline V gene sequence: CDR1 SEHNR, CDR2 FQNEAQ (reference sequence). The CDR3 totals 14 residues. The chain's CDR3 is CASSRGQSNQPQHF. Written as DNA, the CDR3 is TGTGCCAGCAGCCGGGGACAGAGCAATCAGCCCCAGCATTTT.

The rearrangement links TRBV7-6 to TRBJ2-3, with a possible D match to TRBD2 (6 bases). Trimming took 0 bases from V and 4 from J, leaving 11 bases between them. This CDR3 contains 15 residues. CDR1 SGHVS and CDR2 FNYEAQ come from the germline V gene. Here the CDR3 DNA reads TGTGCCAGCAGCTTAGCCCGGGGAGGCGCAGATACGCAGTATTTT. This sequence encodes CASSLARGGADTQYF.

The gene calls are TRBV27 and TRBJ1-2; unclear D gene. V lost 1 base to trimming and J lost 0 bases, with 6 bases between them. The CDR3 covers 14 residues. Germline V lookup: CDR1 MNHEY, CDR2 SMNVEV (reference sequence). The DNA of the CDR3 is TGTGCCAGCAGTTTATACTCGGCTAACTATGGCTACACCTTC. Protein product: CASSLYSANYGYTF.